This T cell receptor beta chain was sequenced during a study of regulatory T cells in long-lasting Graves disease. Libraries of TCR beta came from iRepertoire HTBI primers plus Arm-PCR of CDR3 regions. MiXCR was run by TCRdb on the multiplex PCR reads, yielding one entry per CDR3 protein. The data contain about 420,000 distinct CDR3 sequences, about a quarter of them singletons. A few counts support this clonotype. CDR1 and CDR2 from the germline V gene are MDHEN and SYDVKM. The CDR3 spans 15 residues. Trimming pared 6 bases from V and 4 bases from J, leaving 15 bases between. The sample's time point: persistent/refractory GD, antithyroid drugs over 5 years with positive TRAb. Isolated PBMC RNA provided the starting material for the TCR library.

The material sequenced was peripheral blood mononuclear cells (PBMCs), taken when the disease was refractory, from a patient treated with antithyroid drugs. The TCR originated in a female donor with Graves disease. The J gene is TRBJ2-2, the V gene TRBV28, with a possible D match to TRBD2 (7 bases). CDR3 coding DNA: TGTGCCAGCAGCCGGGGGGCGGGCGGCACCGGGGAGCTGTTTTTT. As protein: CASSRGAGGTGELFF.